This entry lists 16 T cell receptor beta chains sequenced from one sample in a study of CD8 T cells in Susac syndrome. RNA was extracted with the RNeasy kit, and a quantity of about 0.5 to 1 ug was reverse transcribed using random hexamers. MiXCR was run by TCRdb on the immunoSEQ multiplex PCR reads, yielding one entry per CDR3 protein. The table has under 550,000 distinct CDR3 sequences, 75% to 90% seen once. The sequencing sample was made of CD8+ T cells from PBMCs. Every receptor here comes from a human donor with multiple sclerosis.

The rearrangement links TRBV9 to TRBJ2-1; TRBD1 aligns across 9 bases. The V and J ends lost 3 bases and 4 bases, in that order; junction bases with no gene match: 5. Germline V gene sequence: CDR1 SGDLS, CDR2 YYNGEE. The CDR3 loop spans 15 amino acids. The CDR3 reads CASSDGTGSYNEQFF. In nucleotides, the CDR3 is TGTGCCAGCAGCGACGGGACAGGGAGTTACAATGAGCAGTTCTTC.

The V call is TRBV4-1, the J call TRBJ2-3, with unresolved D. Germline lookup yields CDR1 MGHRA and CDR2 YSYEKL. V was shortened by 4 bases and J by 0 bases, with 14 bases between the two germline ends. The CDR3 loop spans 16 amino acids. Here the CDR3 DNA reads TGCGCCAGCAGCCTGGTGACCGTTACTAGCACAGATACGCAGTATTTT. It is translated as CASSLVTVTSTDTQYF.

This clonotype has just one count. V usage is TRBV20-1 and J usage is TRBJ2-6; 7 bases match TRBD1. This CDR3 has 16 residues. Per the germline V gene, CDR1 is DFQATT and CDR2 is SNEGSKA (reference sequence). The V gene end was trimmed by 1 base and the J gene end by 11 bases; junction bases not matched to a gene: 14. The CDR3 spells CSARGSAPATGDVLTF. The CDR3 nucleotides are TGCAGTGCTAGAGGTTCTGCTCCTGCCACAGGGGACGTCCTGACTTTC.

Points on this clonotype: This may be a read error, as it is one base from a much larger clone. DNA for the CDR3: TGTGCCAGCGGCTTCAATGAGCAGTTCTTC. Translated, it gives CASGFNEQFF. The V call is TRBV27, the J call TRBJ2-1; D uncertain. V was cut by 8 bases and J by 6 bases, with 5 bases left in between. Germline CDR1 MNHEY, CDR2 SMNVEV (reference sequence). This CDR3 spans 10 amino acids.

The chain is built from TRBV27 and TRBJ1-5; TRBD1 is a possible D gene (5 bases). In germline, CDR1 is MNHEY, CDR2 SMNVEV (reference sequence). Trimming stripped 6 bases from V and 0 bases from J, with 12 bases between. The CDR3 has 15 residues. The CDR3 protein is CASRPGLNSNQPQHF. The CDR3 DNA follows: TGTGCCAGCAGACCGGGACTGAATAGCAATCAGCCCCAGCATTTT.

V gene TRBV4-1 combines with J gene TRBJ2-1; maybe TRBD2 (6 bases). CDR1 MGHRA and CDR2 YSYEKL come from the germline V gene. Deletions cut 2 bases from V and 4 bases from J, with 12 bases between. This CDR3 has 15 residues. The CDR3: CASSQQAAGYNEQFF. The CDR3, as DNA: TGCGCCAGCAGCCAACAAGCGGCGGGATACAATGAGCAGTTCTTC.

The V gene is TRBV20-1, the J gene TRBJ2-5; D is perhaps TRBD2 (5 bases). The ends were cut back, 0 bases at V and 1 base at J, with 18 bases in the middle. Germline V CDR1 and CDR2: DFQATT, SNEGSKA (reference sequence). The CDR3 has 17 residues. As DNA, the CDR3 is TGCAGTGCTAGAGAGATTGGTCTAGCCCTACTCCAAGAGACCCAGTACTTC. It is translated as CSAREIGLALLQETQYF.

This clonotype occurred a few times. This chain links TRBV5-1 with TRBJ2-7; perhaps TRBD1 as D (6 bases). The CDR3 extends over 16 amino acids. Trimming cost V 4 bases and J 1 base, with 18 bases left between them. CDR1 SGHRS and CDR2 YFSETQ come from the germline V gene. The CDR3: CASSGADRPTSYEQYF. Here the CDR3 DNA reads TGCGCCAGCAGCGGGGCTGACAGGCCAACTTCCTACGAGCAGTACTTC. The variable domain in full, with the rest retrieved from reference TRBV5-1 and TRBJ2-7, is KAGVTQTPRYLIKTRGQQVTLSCSPISGHRSVSWYQQTPGQGLQFLFEYFSETQRNKGNFPGRFSGRQFSNSRSEMNVSTLELGDSALYLCASSGADRPTSYEQYFGPGTRLTVT.

The chain combines TRBV12-3 or TRBV12-4 with TRBJ2-7, with 10 bases lining up with TRBD2. The CDR3 extends over 14 amino acids. The V segment lost 4 bases and the J segment 3 bases; nucleotides outside the gene matches: 3. CDR3 amino acids: CASSSAGGIYEQYF. The CDR3 nucleotides are TGTGCCAGCAGTTCAGCGGGGGGGATCTACGAGCAGTACTTC.

The chain combines TRBV30 with TRBJ2-7; D not resolved. V lost 2 bases, J lost 6 bases, and 11 bases lay in between. The CDR3 covers 12 residues. CDR1 is GTSNPN and CDR2 is SVGIG in the germline V gene (reference sequence). CDR3 region: CAWSIAQSEQYF. Here the CDR3 DNA reads TGTGCCTGGAGTATTGCACAATCCGAGCAGTACTTC.

The V and J genes are TRBV20-1 and TRBJ2-3, with a weak D call TRBD2 (5 bases). The CDR3 totals 17 residues. The V gene's germline CDR1 is DFQATT and CDR2 SNEGSKA (reference sequence). Trimming removed 1 base from V and 2 bases from J, with 19 bases in between. The CDR3: CSARAPHEGIDTDTQYF. CDR3 nucleotide sequence: TGCAGTGCTAGAGCCCCTCATGAGGGTATAGACACAGATACGCAGTATTTT.

V and J are TRBV27 and TRBJ2-7, with D hard to call. Germline V CDR1 and CDR2: MNHEY, SMNVEV (reference sequence). V gave up 6 bases and J gave up 3 bases, with 15 bases separating them. There are 14 residues in the CDR3. The CDR3 nucleotides are TGTGCCAGCAGAATAAACAGAATCCACTACGAGCAGTACTTC. It is translated as CASRINRIHYEQYF.

In regard to this clonotype: An end of the junction differs from the germline gene, which may be a read error. The chain is built from TRBV30 and TRBJ2-2; 12 bases are shared with TRBD2. CDR3 length: 16 residues. Germline CDR1 reads GTSNPN; CDR2 reads SVGIG (reference sequence). CDR3 protein: CAGSDLAGGVTGELFF. In nucleotides, the CDR3 is TGTGCCGGGAGCGACCTAGCGGGGGGGGTGACCGGGGAGCTGTTTTTT.

The genes are TRBV5-6 and TRBJ2-7, with D perhaps matching TRBD2 (6 bases). Germline CDR1 reads SGHDT; CDR2 reads YYEEEE. V shed 4 bases and J shed 6 bases, with 23 bases lying between them. The CDR3 is 16 residues long. The CDR3 sequence is CASSLPGAGFPVEQYF. As DNA, the CDR3 is TGTGCCAGCAGCCTACCGGGAGCGGGTTTTCCCGTCGAGCAGTACTTC.

V is TRBV24-1 and J is TRBJ2-6, with 7 bases fitting TRBD2. The CDR3 loop spans 18 amino acids. Germline CDR1 KGHDR, CDR2 SFDVKD. The V gene end was trimmed by 0 bases and the J gene end by 4 bases; junction bases not matched to a gene: 8. CDR3: CATSDLFGRENGANVLTF. The DNA of the CDR3 is TGTGCCACCAGTGATTTGTTCGGGCGGGAGAACGGGGCCAACGTCCTGACTTTC.

This clonotype was observed at least ten times. The chain employs TRBV7-6 and TRBJ2-2; a weak D match, TRBD1 (5 bases). The V and J ends lost 2 bases and 1 base respectively, with 5 bases between them. CDR3 length: 14 amino acids. Germline V gene sequence: CDR1 SGHVS, CDR2 FNYEAQ. In DNA, the CDR3 is TGTGCCAGCAGCTTAACAGGGAACACCGGGGAGCTGTTTTTT. The encoded protein is CASSLTGNTGELFF.